A single sample is the source of the 18 T cell receptor beta chains below, sequenced in a study of regulatory T cells in long-lasting Graves disease. This sample's time point: newly diagnosed GD, antithyroid drugs for less than 3 months. The TCR library was made from RNA extracted from PBMCs. Construction of the TCR beta libraries employed iRepertoire HTBI primers in conjunction with Arm-PCR of CDR3 regions. Via MiXCR, TCRdb re-called the multiplex PCR reads, giving one row per CDR3 protein. Among around 230,000 distinct CDR3 sequences listed, around 19% were seen once. Source: peripheral blood mononuclear cells (PBMCs), taken at new diagnosis, from a patient treated with antithyroid drugs. These receptors all come from a female donor with Graves disease.

About this clonotype: Only one base separates this from a far larger clonotype, so it likely reflects a read error. The chain joins TRBV7-2 to TRBJ2-5; tentatively, D is TRBD2 (7 bases). CDR3 size: 16 residues. Germline CDR1 reads SGHTA; CDR2 reads FQGNSA. The CDR3 region has the DNA TGTGCCAGCAGTTTAGGGGGGGGGGAGCCCCAAGAGACCCAGTGCTTC. It yields the protein CASSLGGGEPQETQCF.

This clonotype was seen a single time. This chain uses TRBV20-1 with TRBJ2-4; 10 bases agree with TRBD2. The trim removed 5 bases at V and 8 bases at J, leaving 9 bases unmatched. This CDR3 region has 14 residues. Germline V gene lookup returns CDR1 DFQATT and CDR2 SNEGSKA (reference sequence). CDR3 amino acids: CSAGLAGGLDIQYF. The CDR3 DNA is TGCAGTGCTGGATTAGCGGGAGGATTGGACATTCAGTACTTC.

This clonotype was picked up a small number of times. CDR3 DNA: TGTGCCAGCAGTTACGGAACCGGGACTTTCGACAATGAGCAGTTCTTC. Protein product: CASSYGTGTFDNEQFF. The chain is built from TRBV6-5 and TRBJ2-1; possibly TRBD2 for D (6 bases). The CDR3 sequence is 16 residues long. Germline values: CDR1 MNHEY, CDR2 SVGAGI. Trimming stripped 2 bases from V and 5 bases from J, with 16 bases between.

In its sample, this clonotype was seen many times. The V gene is TRBV20-1, the J gene TRBJ2-3; 8 positions agree with TRBD2. CDR1 DFQATT and CDR2 SNEGSKA come from the germline V gene (reference sequence). This CDR3 region has 13 residues. J lost 5 bases, V lost 5 bases, and 6 bases had no gene match. The DNA of the CDR3 is TGCAGTGCTGGGACTAGGCGCGTAGATACGCAGTATTTT. It encodes CSAGTRRVDTQYF.

The V gene is TRBV12-3 or TRBV12-4, the J gene TRBJ1-4, with D possibly TRBD1 on 5 matching bases. The CDR3 length is 14 residues. The V end was cut by 6 bases, the J end by 8 bases, with 16 bases between. CDR3 loop: CASSQWQGGEKLFF. CDR3 nucleotides: TGTGCCAGCAGCCAGTGGCAGGGAGGCGAAAAACTGTTTTTT.

This clonotype appeared many times. V gene TRBV3-1 combines with J gene TRBJ2-7, with D possibly being TRBD2 (5 bases). V lost 4 bases to trimming and J lost 1 base, with 11 bases between them. The CDR3 is 14 amino acids. Germline V lookup: CDR1 LGHDT, CDR2 YNNKEL (reference sequence). The CDR3 loop reads CASSLGSGSYEQYF. CDR3 nucleotides: TGTGCCAGCAGCCTGGGGTCGGGGTCCTACGAGCAGTACTTC.

This clonotype was seen many times. The chain carries TRBV19 and TRBJ2-1; 8 bases map to TRBD1. Losses at the gene ends were 4 bases for V and 6 bases for J; bases not matched to a gene: 8. Germline values: CDR1 LNHDA, CDR2 SQIVND (reference sequence). CDR3 length: 15 amino acids. CDR3 region: CASSTRQGLGNEQFF. Here the CDR3 DNA reads TGTGCCAGTAGTACACGACAGGGGTTGGGCAATGAGCAGTTCTTC.

This clonotype came up many times. The CDR3 is CASSLLQGLGYGYTF. The CDR3 bases are TGTGCCAGCAGCCTATTACAGGGACTGGGCTATGGCTACACCTTC. V and J are TRBV11-2 and TRBJ1-2; D is possibly TRBD1 (6 bases). Germline V gene sequence: CDR1 SGHAT, CDR2 FQNNGV. The CDR3 covers 15 residues. Trimming pared 5 bases from V and 4 bases from J, leaving 17 bases between.

Many counts were recorded for this clonotype. The V call is TRBV2, the J call TRBJ1-1, with 9 bases matching TRBD1. Germline V gene lookup returns CDR1 SNHLY and CDR2 FYNNEI. The length of the CDR3 is 14 residues. V lost 4 bases and J lost 4; bases outside the gene matches: 4. The CDR3 reads CASSGGTGSTEAFF. In DNA form, the CDR3 reads TGTGCCAGCAGTGGGGGGACAGGGAGCACTGAAGCTTTCTTT.

This clonotype was counted many times. The CDR3 loop is CASSYSKEQLAAQETQYF. Here the CDR3 DNA reads TGTGCCAGCAGTTACTCGAAGGAGCAACTAGCGGCCCAAGAGACCCAGTACTTC. The chain joins TRBV6-2 or TRBV6-3 to TRBJ2-5, with TRBD2 identical over 8 bases. CDR3 size: 18 residues. CDR1 is MNHEY and CDR2 is SVGEGT in the germline V gene. Losses at the gene ends were 0 bases for V and 1 base for J; bases not matched to a gene: 10.

At least ten counts were recorded for this clonotype. The V call is TRBV7-2, the J call TRBJ2-7, with no clear D. V dropped 5 bases and J dropped 4 bases, with 12 bases sitting between them. The CDR3 runs to 13 residues. Germline loops: CDR1 SGHTA, CDR2 FQGNSA. This CDR3 reads CASSTSTAYEQYF. In nucleotides, the CDR3 is TGTGCCAGCAGCACGTCAACAGCATACGAGCAGTACTTC.

This clonotype was recorded at least ten times. The rearrangement links TRBV24-1 to TRBJ2-5; 8 positions match TRBD1. CDR1 KGHDR and CDR2 SFDVKD come from the germline V gene. J gave up 4 bases and V 9 bases, and 9 bases lay outside the gene matches. The CDR3 has 14 amino acids. CDR3 amino acids: CATSLGQGTETQYF. CDR3 DNA: TGTGCCACCTCCCTAGGACAGGGAACAGAGACCCAGTACTTC.

This clonotype was seen repeatedly, ten times or more. The genes are TRBV11-2 and TRBJ2-7; D gene uncertain. The CDR3 runs to 16 residues. Germline CDR1 SGHAT, CDR2 FQNNGV. Deletions cut 0 bases from V and 9 bases from J, with 21 bases between. This CDR3 reads CASSLDRAAFHIGQYF. CDR3 in DNA: TGTGCCAGCAGCTTAGATCGGGCAGCCTTCCACATCGGGCAGTACTTC.

This clonotype has a count of ten or more. J is TRBJ2-5 and V is TRBV6-1; no clear D. From germline, CDR1 is MNHNS and CDR2 SASEGT. The V and J ends lost 3 bases and 4 bases respectively, with 9 bases between them. CDR3 length equals 13 residues. The CDR3 nucleotides read TGTGCCAGCAGTGAGTTTAACAGAGAGACCCAGTACTTC. As protein: CASSEFNRETQYF.

This clonotype occurred many times. This rearrangement joins TRBV6-1 to TRBJ1-5; 7 bases are shared with TRBD1. From germline, CDR1 is MNHNS and CDR2 SASEGT. The CDR3 consists of 15 residues. V dropped 10 bases and J dropped 6; count of bases not matched to a gene: 15. The DNA for the CDR3 is TGTGCCACCGGAGGGGGCAGGGGATCGGGTCAGCCCCAGCATTTT. Amino acids: CATGGGRGSGQPQHF.

This clonotype was detected only a few times. This rearrangement joins TRBV6-2 or TRBV6-3 to TRBJ2-7; 10 nucleotides align to TRBD1. J gave up 6 bases and V 2 bases, and 1 base lay outside the gene matches. The germline V gene encodes CDR1 MNHEY and CDR2 SVGEGT. This CDR3 has 13 residues. This chain's CDR3 is CASSYGTGAEQYF. Here the CDR3 DNA reads TGTGCCAGCAGTTACGGGACAGGGGCCGAGCAGTACTTC.

This clonotype appeared many times. The V call is TRBV5-1, the J call TRBJ2-3; D is ambiguous. The CDR3 runs 14 residues. The germline V gene has CDR1 SGHRS and CDR2 YFSETQ. Trimming shortened V by 6 bases and J by 2 bases, and 13 bases separated the two germline ends. The CDR3 coding sequence is TGCGCCAGCACTTCCGGGTCCAACACAGATACGCAGTATTTT. It codes for CASTSGSNTDTQYF.

Many counts were recorded for this clonotype. The V and J genes are TRBV2 and TRBJ2-2; 7 nucleotides agree with TRBD1. Trimming removed 7 bases from V and 4 bases from J; junction bases left unmatched: 9. Germline CDR1 SNHLY, CDR2 FYNNEI. The CDR3 spans 15 residues. The CDR3 sequence is CASTRQGVGTGELFF. The CDR3 coding sequence is TGTGCCAGCACGAGACAGGGAGTGGGCACCGGGGAGCTGTTTTTT.